This TCR beta chain is drawn from a study of cytomegalovirus exposure and HLA in healthy donors (dated by TCRdb to 2016 to 2017). Study-wide context: According to an earlier analysis of a few hundred of the donors, 150 million to 200 million T cells yielded over 100 million unique TCR beta sequences and approximately 300 Gb of sequence data. An early release covering roughly 640 HLA-typed donors comprised about 290 gigabases of sequencing data and roughly 86 million unique TCR sequences. Among the 398 genotyped donors, roughly 80% belonged to the genetic ancestry cluster associated with self-reported Caucasian donors. The aim of the study was to test whether cataloging public T cell receptors could identify signatures of past pathogen exposure. The T cell repertoires of 666 subjects were profiled by immunosequencing and related to cytomegalovirus serostatus. A separate validation cohort of 100 to 150 different subjects was used in addition to the 666-subject first cohort. The study combined high-throughput TCR immunosequencing, statistical association of individual TCRs with disease status, and machine learning to predict cytomegalovirus infection status. To study patterns of TCR occurrence, a later analysis re-analyzed previously published TCR beta repertoires from more than 550 donors and added high-resolution HLA genotyping. The later analysis used no new phenotypic data to find candidate immune exposures, relying instead on TCR beta sequences and their occurrence across donors. To decide whether each TCR beta V gene segment behaved as functional or pseudogenic, an earlier analysis of some 600 of the donors relied on high-throughput TCR beta sequencing. Alongside the repertoire data, information on donor age, sex, ethnicity and CMV serostatus was compiled. In a later genetic analysis, genome-wide SNP genotypes for 398 of the 666 donors were used, and that subset was treated as a discovery cohort. Every repertoire in the discovery cohort had been generated on one and the same sequencing platform. Class I and class II HLA loci were covered by the typing at four-digit resolution. Typing coverage varied by locus: about 629-640 donors for A, B, C, DRB1 and DQB1; approximately 560 for DQA1; more than 600 for DPA1; about 450 for DPB1. About five DR-DQ haplotypes were treated as single units for association and clustering because of strong linkage in the cohort. Among around 400 genotyped donors of the cohort, an average of roughly 230,000 unique TCR beta nucleotide sequences was sequenced per donor, of which about 18% were non-productive.

Germline trimming: 5 bases from V, 5 bases from J; junction bases outside gene matches: 10. Per the germline V gene (reference sequence), SEHNR is the CDR1 and FQNEAQ is the CDR2. Taken from cysteine to phenylalanine, the CDR3 has 15 residues. Left in the record is the CDR3 DNA by itself, 45 bases read in frame from the first base. The cohort comprised 670 or so healthy bone marrow donors. At the time of sampling, all cohort members were nominally healthy, though unrecorded immune exposures were likely present. The donor was CMV seronegative and was included in the group of a few hundred seronegative cohort members. A peripheral blood sample was collected from each donor, and TCR beta sequencing was performed on peripheral blood mononuclear cells. The Qiagen DNeasy Blood Extraction Kit was used to extract genomic DNA from the blood cell samples. Libraries were prepared through the immunoSEQ multiplex PCR assay. For the multiplex PCR, a mixture combining 60 forward primers for TCR Vbeta segments and 13 reverse primers for TCR Jbeta segments was used. A multiplex PCR assay on genomic DNA amplified the CDR3 region of rearranged TCR beta genes. On the Illumina HiSeq System, the amplified TCR beta libraries were sequenced as 87-base-pair reads. The original pipeline was this. In a later analysis, roughly 80 million unique TCR beta chains were counted across the 500 to 700 repertoires, and about 10 million of these chains were shared by at least two donors. Raw reads were error-corrected and collapsed into unique sequences by a nearest-neighbor algorithm in which closely related sequences were merged to remove PCR and sequencing errors. Alignment of CDR3 sequences to IMGT reference sequences was used to assign V, D and J gene segments. Each retained sequence needed at least a six-nucleotide match to both a V gene segment and a J gene segment. A rearrangement was called productive if the CDR3 had no stop codons and remained in frame with V and J, and every other rearrangement was called non-productive. Following IMGT convention, CDR3 was defined as the stretch from the second conserved V-encoded cysteine up to the conserved J-encoded phenylalanine. The earlier analysis of about 590 of the donors excluded sequences that lacked an unambiguous match to a single V gene segment. An earlier analysis of fewer than 650 of the donors classified V segments as functional when productive rearrangements were above 56.7% and as segregating when the standard deviation between donors was above 5%. A statistical classification framework was built for diagnosing cytomegalovirus status from the catalog of TCR beta chain sequences. A later analysis assigned V and J genes by comparing TCR nucleotide sequences with IMGT/GENE-DB human TR gene sequences. A later analysis assigned CDR3 sequences and most-parsimonious VDJ recombination scenarios with the TCRdist pipeline. In a later analysis, each TCR beta chain was defined by its CDR3 amino acid sequence together with its V-gene family, and reads without a unique V-gene family were excluded. A later analysis removed 600 or so highly shared, low-generation-probability nucleotide sequences to deal with suspected cross-contamination and a sequencing artifact. A later analysis calculated a clonal expansion index for each public chain from normalized within-repertoire ranks of inferred template counts. Generation probabilities in a later analysis came from a VDJ recombination model fitted to out-of-frame rearrangements, and those results were checked against IGoR. In a later analysis, hypergeometric tests were used to score TCR-TCR, TCR-HLA and TCR-CMV co-occurrence, with a repertoire-size bias correction applied to TCR pairs. A later analysis estimated false discovery rates by permuting HLA or CMV assignments 20 times. In a later analysis, co-occurring TCRs were grouped using DBSCAN, with TCRdist sequence similarity added in when clustering inside HLA-allele-positive subsets. Repertoires with fewer than 30,000 or more than 120,000 public chains, plus five repertoires with anomalous nucleotide sharing, were excluded from co-occurrence clustering. Here the immuneACCESS table is served through TCRdb, limited to in-frame sequences with V and J called. Missing clones are a known gap in these copies; in checked studies unresolved V genes cover under half, and the rest lacks a known reason. The DNA gave D and trimming, while V, J and clone size come from that table. The sample contains roughly 100,000 clones, less than 80% of them found a single time. The leading ten clones occupy roughly 3.4% of the sample.

Results the study describes overall, beyond this receptor: A later analysis found that most CMV-associated TCR beta chains appeared HLA-restricted, with HLA associations seemingly driven largely by CMV exposure. According to a later genetic analysis, donors in an Asian-associated ancestry cluster had fewer N-insertions in productive TCRs than the approximately 650-donor mean. For the cohort, immune exposure information was limited to CMV serostatus. An earlier analysis of approximately 500 of the donors showed that most TCR beta V segments appeared in productive rearrangements either about 87% or about 30% of the time, which broadly matched IMGT annotations. Several of the top co-occurrence clusters appeared to be linked to parvovirus B19, influenza, CMV and Epstein-Barr virus, according to a later analysis. Some IMGT-functional V segments, including TRBV6-2 and TRBV6-3, could not be distinguished by the 87-base-pair reads and were therefore excluded. At a false discovery rate of 0.05, a later analysis linked 16,951 TCR beta sequences to specific HLA alleles. The sequencing pipeline was judged likely to have produced a cluster of highly shared sequence variants as a technical artifact. Correlated functional status among segregating V segments might be attributable to linkage disequilibrium, but an unknown experimental factor could not be ruled out. HLA typing was unavailable for some donors at each locus, so association tests used only the typed subset. In a later analysis, HLA-associated TCR beta chains showed more clonal expansion and lower generation probabilities than non-associated chains that were equally common. Only TCR beta chains were sequenced in this cohort, and the absence of alpha or paired-chain data limited detectable features. A further reported finding was that TCR beta sequences accurately predicted the HLA-A and HLA-B alleles for most subjects in the first cohort. A total of 164 TCR beta chains were listed by the study as associated with cytomegalovirus. In vitro tests confirmed that a few of the cytomegalovirus-associated TCR beta chains recognize cytomegalovirus antigens. The classifier was reported to diagnose cytomegalovirus status with high specificity and sensitivity in both the original and validation cohorts. Assigning TCR associations to individual alleles was difficult when HLA alleles, especially DR and DQ, strongly co-occurred. V-gene and J-gene trimming of TCR beta chains was associated with a missense DCLRE1C variant in a later genetic analysis, and the association was replicated in an independent cohort. Across donors, most TCR sequences were observed very rarely, whereas some public TCRs were present in many individuals. According to the authors, the approach could potentially be generalized to other disease states and immunological phenotypes. The earlier analysis of nearly 600 of the donors excluded seventeen rarely observed V segments, including chromosome 9 orphons, because counts were too low. In a later analysis, TCR association rates were found to vary across HLA loci, with the most associated TCRs seen for DRB1 alleles and the fewest for HLA-C alleles. Sequencing depth was assumed to be roughly uniform across donors in the presence/absence analyses, though that assumption may not hold.

As for this clone: It lacks a known antigen. The record has no base qualities; no much larger clone is one base away.

Material: PBMCs. The chain was built from TRBV7-9 and TRBJ1-1; TRBD1 agrees with 8 junctional bases. The TCR comes from a man aged 55 to 70 in good health and CMV-seronegative. At the DNA level, the sequence is TGTGCCAGCAGCCCCCCGGACAGGGTAAAGACTGAAGCTTTCTTT. Protein translation: CASSPPDRVKTEAFF.